The entry below describes one TCR beta chain. The entry originates in a study of cytomegalovirus exposure and HLA in healthy donors. Looking at the study overall: The approximately 110 validation repertoires were reported in a later analysis to have been generated on the same platform as the 666 first-cohort repertoires.

With 0 bases clipped from V and 4 bases from J, the junction kept 7 bases outside the gene matches. Germline loops: CDR1 SGHRS, CDR2 YFSETQ. The CDR3 runs to 17 residues. The data were produced by immunoSEQ multiplex PCR, yet TCRdb's version contains in-frame clones alone and is incomplete. The table shows almost 200,000 clones, with about 81% occurring only once. The sequence was obtained from a woman aged 30 to 39 in good health and CMV-seronegative. V gene TRBV5-1 combines with J gene TRBJ2-5, with 12 bases matching TRBD2. Sequencing was performed on PBMCs. CDR3 DNA sequence: TGCGCCAGCAGCTTGGAACCTAGCGGGGGGGCCCCAGAGACCCAGTACTTC. Protein sequence: CASSLEPSGGAPETQYF.